This T cell receptor beta chain derives from a study of shared clonotypes between healthy human individuals. Assay: immunoSEQ multiplex PCR; the TCRdb copy retains only in-frame clones and omits some. Among fewer than 2.5 million clones listed, roughly 93% were seen once. Trimming stripped 3 bases from V and 0 bases from J, with 15 bases between. The CDR3 is 17 residues long. Per germline, CDR1 MDHEN and CDR2 SYDVKM. V and J are TRBV28 and TRBJ2-1, with D unresolved. This clonotype was obtained from a man aged 18 to 29 in good health. Some clones in this sample may be carry-over from other donors' samples. The sequenced sample was naive CD4+ T cells from PBMCs. Subset specified: CD45RA+ positively selected. The CDR3 sequence: CASSLSIARSSYNEQFF. CDR3 nucleotide sequence: TGTGCCAGCAGTTTGTCGATAGCCCGTAGCTCCTACAATGAGCAGTTCTTC.